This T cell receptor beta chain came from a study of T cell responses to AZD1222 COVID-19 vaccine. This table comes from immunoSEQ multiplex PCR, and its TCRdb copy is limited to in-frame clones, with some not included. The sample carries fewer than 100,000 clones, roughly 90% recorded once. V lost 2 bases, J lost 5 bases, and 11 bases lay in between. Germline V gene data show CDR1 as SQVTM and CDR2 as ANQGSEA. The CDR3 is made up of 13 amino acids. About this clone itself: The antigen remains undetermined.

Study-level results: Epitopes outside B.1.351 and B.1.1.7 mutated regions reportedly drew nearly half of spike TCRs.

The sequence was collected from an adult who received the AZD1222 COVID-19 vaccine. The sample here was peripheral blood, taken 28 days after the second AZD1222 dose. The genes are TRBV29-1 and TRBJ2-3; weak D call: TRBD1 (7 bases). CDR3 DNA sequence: TGCAGCGTTGAAATTCAGGGGGGAGATACGCAGTATTTT. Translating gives CSVEIQGGDTQYF.